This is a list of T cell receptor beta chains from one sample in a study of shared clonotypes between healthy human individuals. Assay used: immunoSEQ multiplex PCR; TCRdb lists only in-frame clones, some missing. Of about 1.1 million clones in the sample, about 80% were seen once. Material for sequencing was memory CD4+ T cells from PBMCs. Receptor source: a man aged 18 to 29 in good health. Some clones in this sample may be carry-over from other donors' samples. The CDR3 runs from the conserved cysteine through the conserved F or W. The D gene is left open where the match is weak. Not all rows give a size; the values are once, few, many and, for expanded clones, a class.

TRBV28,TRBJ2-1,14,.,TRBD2,TGTGCCAGCAGTTTAGCGGGAGGGACGCGTGTGCAGTTCTTC,CASSLAGGTRVQFF
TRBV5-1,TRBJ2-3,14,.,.,TGCGCCAGCAGCCCCCTAGGAAGCACAGATACGCAGTATTTT,CASSPLGSTDTQYF
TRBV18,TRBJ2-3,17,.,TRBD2,TGTGCCAGCTCAACTAGCGGGAGGGCCCTCGCGACAGATACGCAGTATTTT,CASSTSGRALATDTQYF
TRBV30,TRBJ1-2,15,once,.,TGTGCCTGGAGTCCTTTTCCTGGGACGGGCTATGGCTACACCTTC,CAWSPFPGTGYGYTF
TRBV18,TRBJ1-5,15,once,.,TGTGCCAGCTCACTGCAGTCCCAGTTGGATCAGCCCCAGCATTTT,CASSLQSQLDQPQHF
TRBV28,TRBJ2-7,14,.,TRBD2,TGTGCCAGCAGCCTGACTAGCGGGCCTACGGAGCAGTACTTC,CASSLTSGPTEQYF
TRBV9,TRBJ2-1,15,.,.,TGTGCCAGCAGCGTAGCCTCTGGCGTCCATAATGAGCAGTTCTTC,CASSVASGVHNEQFF
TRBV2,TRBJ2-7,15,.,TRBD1,TGTGCCAGCAGTGGAGGGGGCGGACAGTCCTACGAGCAGTACTTC,CASSGGGGQSYEQYF
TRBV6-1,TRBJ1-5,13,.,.,TGTGCCAGCAATCTCCCGGGCGGTCAGCCCCAGCATTTT,CASNLPGGQPQHF
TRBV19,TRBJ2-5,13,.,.,TGTGCCAGTAGTCTTCATTGGGGGGAGACCCAGTACTTC,CASSLHWGETQYF
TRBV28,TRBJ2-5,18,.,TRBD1,TGTGCCAGCAGTCAGACAGGGGTGCGGGTTAGGAGTGAAGAGACCCAGTACTTC,CASSQTGVRVRSEETQYF
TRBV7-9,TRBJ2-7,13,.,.,TGTGCCAGCAGCTTAGGTGGGGTCTACGAGCAGTACTTC,CASSLGGVYEQYF
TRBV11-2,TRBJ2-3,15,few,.,TGTGCCAGCCTCCTCCAGCGGCAAAGCACAGATACGCAGTATTTT,CASLLQRQSTDTQYF
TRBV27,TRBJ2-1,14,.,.,TGTGCCAGCAGCCTATACCGGGCTTACAATGAGCAGTTCTTC,CASSLYRAYNEQFF
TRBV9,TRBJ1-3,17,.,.,TGTGCCAGCAGCGTAGATGGGGCGACTCTCTCTGGAAACACCATATATTTT,CASSVDGATLSGNTIYF
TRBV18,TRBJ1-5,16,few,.,TGTGCCAGCTCACCCGAGCGGGTTCGGAGCAATCAGCCCCAGCATTTT,CASSPERVRSNQPQHF
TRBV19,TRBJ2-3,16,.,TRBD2,TGTGCCAGTAGTAAACGAGGACTAGCGGAGACAGATACGCAGTATTTT,CASSKRGLAETDTQYF
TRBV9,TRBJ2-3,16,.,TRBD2,TGTGCCAGCAGCTCGGGGCGGGGCGGGAGTGGAGATACGCAGTATTTT,CASSSGRGGSGDTQYF
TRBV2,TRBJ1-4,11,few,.,TGTGCCAGCAGTGATGAGGGGAAACTGTTTTTT,CASSDEGKLFF
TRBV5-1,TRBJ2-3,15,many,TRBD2,TGCGCCAGCAGCCAGACTAGCGGGAGGGAAGATACGCAGTATTTT,CASSQTSGREDTQYF
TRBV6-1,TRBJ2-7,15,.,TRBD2,TGTGCCAGCAGTGAAGGGCCGGGAGGGTTCTACGAGCAGTACTTC,CASSEGPGGFYEQYF
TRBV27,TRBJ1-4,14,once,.,TGTGCCAGCAGTTCACCAGGGTGGGATGAAAAACTGTTTTTT,CASSSPGWDEKLFF
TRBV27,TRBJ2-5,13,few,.,TGTGCCAGCAGTAGCCGGGCAGGAGAGACCCAGTACTTC,CASSSRAGETQYF
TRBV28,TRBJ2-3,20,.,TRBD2,TGTGCCAGCAGCTTATATTGGGGGACGACTAGCGGGAGAAGAGCAGATACGCAGTATTTT,CASSLYWGTTSGRRADTQYF
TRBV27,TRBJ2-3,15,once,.,TGTGCCAGCAGTCCGAGCCGTTGGAGCACAGATACGCAGTATTTT,CASSPSRWSTDTQYF
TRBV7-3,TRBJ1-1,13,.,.,TGTGCCAGCAGCTTGGACGGGAACGCTGAAGCTTTCTTT,CASSLDGNAEAFF
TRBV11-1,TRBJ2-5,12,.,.,TGTGCCAGCAGCTTTGGCCAAGAGACCCAGTACTTC,CASSFGQETQYF
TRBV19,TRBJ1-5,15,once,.,TGTGCCAGTACAAGGGGGGGTAATGGCAGGCAGCCCCAGCATTTT,CASTRGGNGRQPQHF
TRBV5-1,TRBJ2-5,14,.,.,TGCGCCAGCAGTACATCAGGGAACCAAGAGACCCAGTACTTC,CASSTSGNQETQYF
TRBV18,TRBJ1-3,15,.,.,TGTGCCAGCCGACAACAGGGTTCAGCTGGAAACACCATATATTTT,CASRQQGSAGNTIYF
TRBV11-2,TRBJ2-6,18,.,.,TGTGCCAGCAGCGTGACTTCCAAGCAACAAAGTCGGGCCAACGTCCTGACTTTC,CASSVTSKQQSRANVLTF
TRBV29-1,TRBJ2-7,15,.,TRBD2,TGCAGCGTTGAATTAACTAGCGGGAGGGCTAACGAGCAGTACTTC,CSVELTSGRANEQYF
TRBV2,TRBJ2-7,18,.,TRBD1,TGTGCCAGCAGCTCGCACCGCTCCGGGACAGGAGGGATTTACGAGCAGTACTTC,CASSSHRSGTGGIYEQYF
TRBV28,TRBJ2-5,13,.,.,TGTGCCAGCAGTTTTGTGTATGGAGAGACCCAGTACTTC,CASSFVYGETQYF
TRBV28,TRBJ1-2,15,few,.,TGTGCCAGCAGCCTTTTGGTAACAGGGACGAATGGCTACACCTTC,CASSLLVTGTNGYTF
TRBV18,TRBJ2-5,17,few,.,TGTGCCAGCTCACCACCGTCAGGGGGGGCGAGCCAAGAGACCCAGTACTTC,CASSPPSGGASQETQYF
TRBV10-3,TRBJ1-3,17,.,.,TGTGCCATCAGTGAGTGGGGAAAACAGGGAAGAGGAAACACCATATATTTT,CAISEWGKQGRGNTIYF
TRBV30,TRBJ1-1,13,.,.,TGTGCCTGGAGACTACAGGGAAACACTGAAGCTTTCTTT,CAWRLQGNTEAFF
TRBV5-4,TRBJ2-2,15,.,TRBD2,TGTGCCAGCAGCCCGCTAGGAGCGGGAACCGGGGAGCTGTTTTTT,CASSPLGAGTGELFF
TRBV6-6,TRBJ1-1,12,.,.,TGTGCCAGCAGGGCTAGGGGTTTTGAAGCTTTCTTT,CASRARGFEAFF
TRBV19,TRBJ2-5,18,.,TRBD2,TGTGCCAGTAGTATAGATGGGGGACTAGCGGGAGTGGAAGAGACCCAGTACTTC,CASSIDGGLAGVEETQYF
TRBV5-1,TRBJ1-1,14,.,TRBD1,TGCGCCAGCAGCACGGACAGGCTGAACACTGAAGCTTTCTTT,CASSTDRLNTEAFF
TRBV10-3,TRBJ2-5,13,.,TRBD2,TGTGCCATCGCAGCGGGAGGGCCGGAGACCCAGTACTTC,CAIAAGGPETQYF
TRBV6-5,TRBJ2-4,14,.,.,TGTGCCAGCACCAACCCAGGGGCCAAAAACATTCAGTACTTC,CASTNPGAKNIQYF
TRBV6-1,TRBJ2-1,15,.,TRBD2,TGTGCCAGCAGTACCCAAGGACTAGCGCACAATGAGCAGTTCTTC,CASSTQGLAHNEQFF
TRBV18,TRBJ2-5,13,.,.,TGTGCCAGCTCACCGGGGATTTCAGAGACCCAGTACTTC,CASSPGISETQYF
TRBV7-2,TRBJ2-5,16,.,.,TGTGCCAGCAGCCTACCAGGGGGGGGGCGCGCTGAGACCCAGTACTTC,CASSLPGGGRAETQYF